This TCR beta chain appears in the sequencing data of a study of shared clonotypes between healthy human individuals (dated by TCRdb to the early 2020s). As for the study more broadly: A few men and two women, aged 18 to 49 years, made up the cohort. The study deeply sequenced blood TCR repertoires of about 5 healthy adults to estimate repertoire size and the extent of clonotype sharing between individuals. To increase sequencing depth and limit assay-specific biases, different laboratories used diverse techniques to prepare libraries and sequence TCR repertoires. Leukapheresis yielded between about 0.85 and 10 billion PBMCs per donor. For each donor, CD4 naive and CD4 memory were each run on three plates, CD8 naive on two plates, and CD8 memory on one plate.

Using the deep immunoSEQ assay, TCR CDR3 regions were amplified from genomic DNA by multiplex PCR. Genomic DNA extracted from each cell subset was distributed evenly over all wells of several immunoSEQ 96-well plates, and each plate served as one replicate. Each replicate PCR for sorted subsets received roughly 0.2 ug genomic DNA, equal to about 30,000 T cell genomes. The purified libraries were quantified using a Qubit 3.0 fluorometer, sized with a Bioanalyzer 2100, and then quantified again using the KAPA Library Quantification kit. Each immunoSEQ 96-well plate was sequenced on its own single-read 150-cycle Illumina NextSeq 550 flow cell. Per the original workflow: Because only junctional sequences without quality scores were contained in the immunoSEQ output, filtering matching that applied to full-length reads could not be performed. To assign V/J genes and CDR3, sequences were annotated using PyIR, a Python wrapper for IgBLAST v1.9, with IMGT germline references. Reads with weak V/J assignments (E-value above 1e-6), missing CDR3, stop codons, out-of-frame junctions, or ambiguous translated residues were removed. V3J clonotypes were defined as sequences sharing the same inferred V gene, J gene, and CDR3 amino acid sequence. Percentage overlap between repertoires was calculated by dividing the number of shared unique clonotypes by the size of the smaller repertoire. RTK rarefaction, the Chao1 estimator, and Recon v2.1 estimates of unobserved clonotypes were used to assess repertoire richness. For all TCRbeta clonotypes obtained by the gDNA method from a handful of donors, generation probabilities were computed with OLGA. The clones in this table, taken by TCRdb from immuneACCESS, are in-frame only. Not every clone is retained; where verified, under half of the shortfall comes from an unresolved V gene, and the cause of the rest is unknown. V and J calls and clone size are given by that table; D and trimming were obtained from the DNA. The sample table shows over 850,000 clones, and around three quarters are seen once. The top ten clonotypes cover 0.55% to 0.7% of the sample.

Trimming removed 4 bases from V and 8 bases from J; the gene matches leave 3 bases unexplained. The germline V gene yields KGHSH for CDR1 and LQKENI for CDR2. The cysteine opens and the phenylalanine closes a CDR3 of 14 amino acids. Just CDR3 DNA is preserved here, 42 bases in frame from base 1. Concerning this clone: Which antigen it targets is not known. There are no base qualities to consult, and no much larger clone falls within one base.

Healthy HIV-negative adults with no recently reported acute infections or vaccinations were included as donors. All donors were Caucasian adults living in Nashville, Tennessee, USA. Magnetic negative selection was used to enrich CD4+ T cells, after which naive cells were positively selected on CD45RA and the negative fraction became the memory subset. Blood was collected by leukapheresis, and PBMCs were isolated by Ficoll-Histopaque density gradient centrifugation and then cryopreserved in liquid nitrogen vapor phase. Analytical flow cytometry was used to check the purity and quantity of every magnetically sorted T cell population. Genomic DNA was isolated from each sorted fraction and quantified by UV absorbance on a Nanodrop 2000c. General study outcomes and caveats: Larger estimated clonotype richness was generally found for naive subsets than for memory subsets. Even with the large sequencing depth, rarefaction of the sorted-subset datasets indicated that sequencing was incomplete. Sampling was restricted to blood, and TCR repertoires in tissue are likely to differ from TCR repertoires in blood. Across a handful of donors, 5% to 6% of naive CD4, around 3.5% of naive CD8, 2% to 2.5% of memory CD4, and approximately 0.4% of memory CD8 clonotypes were shared. The small number of donors limited the genetic and exposure-history diversity represented. Based on pairwise subsampling, the degree of clonotype sharing among donors was expected to be affected by sequencing depth. Compared with non-shared clonotypes, the clonotypes found in all four sorted-subset donors had higher generation probabilities.

The rearranged segments are TRBV18 and TRBJ2-4; 12 central nucleotides agree with TRBD1. The sample taken for sequencing was memory CD4+ T cells from PBMCs. The meaning of the sample's cell subset or site label: CD45RA-negative fraction. The source is a man aged 18 to 30 in good health. Some clones in this sample may be carry-over from other donors' samples. CDR3 reads: CASSRGQGADIQYF. The DNA sequence follows: TGTGCCAGCTCACGGGGACAGGGGGCGGACATTCAGTACTTC.